This TCR beta chain emerged from a study of blood T cell repertoires in COVID-19. Study summary: The United States, Italy and Spain supplied acute and convalescent COVID-19 samples. T cells, B-cell-depleted T cells, or PBMCs supplied cDNA or gDNA.

Authors' methods: Cell counts per sample came from amplifying reference gene primers. Method: immunoSEQ multiplex PCR; TCRdb's copy keeps in-frame clones and lacks some. The DNA was the basis for D and trimming; V, J and clone size are from that table. The table has around 190,000 clones, about 88% seen once. CDR3 length equals 14 residues. Per the germline V gene, CDR1 is SGHAT and CDR2 is FQNNGV. V lost 3 bases and J lost 10, with 13 bases in between. The sequence was collected from a human donor in a cohort sampled during active COVID-19. This rearrangement joins TRBV11-2 to TRBJ1-6; D is undetermined. The sequencing sample was made of peripheral blood. In DNA, the CDR3 is TGTGCCAGCAGCTTTACGGGTCTAAAGTCACCCCTCCACTTT. It encodes CASSFTGLKSPLHF. Variable domain in full (rest from reference TRBV11-2 and TRBJ1-6): EAGVAQSPRYKIIEKRQSVAFWCNPISGHATLYWYQQILGQGPKLLIQFQNNGVVDDSQLPKDRFSAERLKGVDSTLKIQPAKLEDSAVYLCASSFTGLKSPLHFGNGTRLTVT.